Listed below are T cell receptor beta chains from one sample, sequenced in a study of T cell responses to AZD1222 COVID-19 vaccine. TCRdb keeps only in-frame clones here, not all; method: immunoSEQ multiplex PCR. The profile shows over 100,000 clones, roughly 93% of them singletons. The starting material was peripheral blood, obtained on day 0 of AZD1222 vaccination. The origin of the receptors is an adult in good health. The CDR3 runs from the conserved cysteine through the conserved F or W. The D gene is left open where the match is weak. Clone size, where shown, is once, few, many, or a class for clones that have expanded.

abundance: NA; v_gene: TRBV2; j_gene: TRBJ2-3; d_gene: TRBD2; CDR3aa: CASSWGTSADTQYF; CDR3nt: TGTGCCAGCAGTTGGGGGACTAGCGCGGATACGCAGTATTTT
abundance: NA; v_gene: TRBV5-1; j_gene: TRBJ2-1; d_gene: TRBD2; CDR3aa: CASRPDLAGALNEQFF; CDR3nt: TGCGCCAGCAGACCTGATCTAGCGGGAGCCCTCAATGAGCAGTTCTTC
abundance: once; v_gene: TRBV11-2; j_gene: TRBJ2-5; d_gene: TRBD1; CDR3aa: CASSGRQGPRTQYF; CDR3nt: TGTGCCAGCAGCGGACGACAGGGACCTCGTACCCAGTACTTC
abundance: NA; v_gene: TRBV18; j_gene: TRBJ2-1; d_gene: NA; CDR3aa: CASSPLPSGPNEQFF; CDR3nt: TGTGCCAGCTCACCCCTACCCAGCGGACCCAACGAGCAGTTCTTC
abundance: NA; v_gene: TRBV28; j_gene: TRBJ1-2; d_gene: TRBD1; CDR3aa: CASSSGQGSGYTF; CDR3nt: TGTGCCAGCAGTTCCGGACAGGGATCTGGCTACACCTTC
abundance: NA; v_gene: TRBV7-9; j_gene: TRBJ2-3; d_gene: TRBD1; CDR3aa: CASSADRGSQTQYF; CDR3nt: TGTGCCAGCAGCGCGGACAGGGGTTCTCAGACGCAGTATTTT
abundance: NA; v_gene: TRBV7-8; j_gene: TRBJ2-2; d_gene: TRBD2; CDR3aa: CASSLERFASGSGELFF; CDR3nt: TGTGCCAGCAGCTTAGAAAGGTTCGCTAGCGGTTCCGGGGAGCTGTTTTTT
abundance: NA; v_gene: TRBV6-5; j_gene: TRBJ2-7; d_gene: NA; CDR3aa: CASSYGAAGGSYEQYF; CDR3nt: TGTGCCAGCAGTTACGGGGCCGCAGGGGGGTCCTACGAGCAGTACTTC
abundance: NA; v_gene: TRBV6-5; j_gene: TRBJ1-1; d_gene: NA; CDR3aa: CASSLTGRENTEAFF; CDR3nt: TGTGCCAGCAGTCTAACAGGGAGGGAGAACACTGAAGCTTTCTTT
abundance: NA; v_gene: TRBV30; j_gene: TRBJ1-2; d_gene: TRBD1; CDR3aa: CAWIKDRVDGYTF; CDR3nt: TGTGCCTGGATTAAAGACAGGGTTGATGGCTACACCTTC
abundance: NA; v_gene: TRBV6-6; j_gene: TRBJ2-7; d_gene: TRBD1; CDR3aa: CASSYGPGQGYEQYF; CDR3nt: TGTGCCAGCAGTTACGGGCCGGGACAGGGCTACGAGCAGTACTTC
abundance: once; v_gene: TRBV27; j_gene: TRBJ2-3; d_gene: NA; CDR3aa: CASSMTVTDTQYF; CDR3nt: TGTGCCAGCAGTATGACAGTAACAGATACGCAGTATTTT
abundance: NA; v_gene: TRBV9; j_gene: TRBJ2-7; d_gene: TRBD2; CDR3aa: CASSPQRAGVGEQYF; CDR3nt: TGTGCCAGCAGCCCACAGCGAGCGGGAGTAGGGGAGCAGTACTTC
abundance: NA; v_gene: TRBV6-5; j_gene: TRBJ1-1; d_gene: TRBD1; CDR3aa: CASSPQGFVNTEAFF; CDR3nt: TGTGCCAGCAGCCCACAGGGGTTCGTGAACACTGAAGCTTTCTTT
abundance: NA; v_gene: TRBV10-2; j_gene: TRBJ1-5; d_gene: NA; CDR3aa: CASKAGFSNQPQHF; CDR3nt: TGCGCCAGCAAGGCGGGTTTTAGCAATCAGCCCCAGCATTTT
abundance: NA; v_gene: TRBV6-5; j_gene: TRBJ1-1; d_gene: NA; CDR3aa: CASSYGGGGQREAFF; CDR3nt: TGTGCCAGCAGTTACGGGGGAGGGGGGCAAAGGGAAGCTTTCTTT
abundance: NA; v_gene: TRBV9; j_gene: TRBJ2-7; d_gene: NA; CDR3aa: CASSVGGAAYEQYF; CDR3nt: TGTGCCAGCAGCGTAGGGGGCGCTGCCTACGAGCAGTACTTC
abundance: once; v_gene: TRBV7-8; j_gene: TRBJ2-3; d_gene: TRBD2; CDR3aa: CASSSSGSGTDTQYF; CDR3nt: TGTGCCAGCAGCTCTAGCGGGAGCGGCACAGATACGCAGTATTTT
abundance: NA; v_gene: TRBV30; j_gene: TRBJ2-7; d_gene: NA; CDR3aa: CAWSVPYEQYF; CDR3nt: TGTGCCTGGAGCGTACCCTACGAGCAGTACTTC
abundance: NA; v_gene: TRBV11-2; j_gene: TRBJ1-3; d_gene: NA; CDR3aa: CASSLDQTSSGNTIYF; CDR3nt: TGTGCCAGCAGCTTAGACCAGACAAGCTCTGGAAACACCATATATTTT
abundance: NA; v_gene: TRBV10-1; j_gene: TRBJ1-1; d_gene: NA; CDR3aa: CASSQGWRNTEAFF; CDR3nt: TGCGCCAGCAGTCAGGGGTGGAGGAACACTGAAGCTTTCTTT
abundance: NA; v_gene: TRBV3-1/TRBV3-2; j_gene: TRBJ1-6; d_gene: NA; CDR3aa: CASSQGSSYNSPLHF; CDR3nt: TGTGCCAGCAGCCAGGGTAGCTCCTATAATTCACCCCTCCACTTT
abundance: NA; v_gene: TRBV19; j_gene: TRBJ1-1; d_gene: NA; CDR3aa: CASKGNRARGTEAFF; CDR3nt: TGTGCCAGTAAGGGGAACAGGGCTCGAGGCACTGAAGCTTTCTTT
abundance: NA; v_gene: TRBV9; j_gene: TRBJ2-7; d_gene: NA; CDR3aa: CASSVDGGTSYEQYF; CDR3nt: TGTGCCAGCAGCGTAGACGGGGGAACCTCCTACGAGCAGTACTTC
abundance: NA; v_gene: TRBV4-1; j_gene: TRBJ1-1; d_gene: NA; CDR3aa: CASSQEKVLSTEAFF; CDR3nt: TGCGCCAGCAGCCAAGAAAAGGTCTTAAGCACTGAAGCTTTCTTT
abundance: once; v_gene: TRBV4-1; j_gene: TRBJ2-1; d_gene: NA; CDR3aa: CASSVQGGADNEQFF; CDR3nt: TGCGCCAGCAGCGTACAGGGTGGCGCGGACAATGAGCAGTTCTTC
abundance: NA; v_gene: TRBV13; j_gene: TRBJ2-7; d_gene: TRBD2; CDR3aa: CASSLRLAGSYEQYF; CDR3nt: TGTGCCAGCAGCTTACGACTAGCGGGATCTTACGAGCAGTACTTC
abundance: NA; v_gene: TRBV7-3; j_gene: TRBJ2-3; d_gene: TRBD1; CDR3aa: CASSLQGAVTDTQYF; CDR3nt: TGTGCCAGCAGCCTACAGGGGGCGGTCACAGATACGCAGTATTTT
abundance: NA; v_gene: TRBV5-6; j_gene: TRBJ1-4; d_gene: TRBD1; CDR3aa: CASRDRQGNEKLFF; CDR3nt: TGTGCCAGCAGGGATCGACAGGGGAATGAAAAACTGTTTTTT
abundance: NA; v_gene: TRBV9; j_gene: TRBJ2-7; d_gene: TRBD2; CDR3aa: CASSPWGGAEQYF; CDR3nt: TGTGCCAGCAGCCCGTGGGGAGGGGCGGAGCAGTACTTC
abundance: NA; v_gene: TRBV13; j_gene: TRBJ2-1; d_gene: TRBD2; CDR3aa: CASSPPSRVAGVSEQFF; CDR3nt: TGTGCCAGCAGCCCCCCCTCCCGGGTAGCGGGAGTAAGTGAGCAGTTCTTC
abundance: NA; v_gene: TRBV12-3/TRBV12-4; j_gene: TRBJ2-7; d_gene: NA; CDR3aa: CASSLPFHYEQYF; CDR3nt: TGTGCCAGCAGTTTACCCTTTCACTACGAGCAGTACTTC
abundance: NA; v_gene: TRBV27; j_gene: TRBJ2-1; d_gene: TRBD1; CDR3aa: CASSLSQGYNEQFF; CDR3nt: TGTGCCAGCAGTTTATCACAGGGGTACAATGAGCAGTTCTTC
abundance: NA; v_gene: TRBV19; j_gene: TRBJ1-1; d_gene: TRBD1; CDR3aa: CASSTDRTNTEAFF; CDR3nt: TGTGCCAGTAGCACGGACAGGACGAACACTGAAGCTTTCTTT
abundance: NA; v_gene: TRBV12-5; j_gene: TRBJ1-3; d_gene: NA; CDR3aa: CASGPQGVSGNTIYF; CDR3nt: TGTGCTAGTGGTCCCCAAGGGGTCTCTGGAAACACCATATATTTT
abundance: NA; v_gene: TRBV10-3; j_gene: TRBJ2-1; d_gene: TRBD2; CDR3aa: CAIRGGLAGQNEQFF; CDR3nt: TGTGCCATCAGGGGGGGACTAGCGGGACAGAATGAGCAGTTCTTC
abundance: NA; v_gene: TRBV30; j_gene: TRBJ2-2; d_gene: NA; CDR3aa: CAPVGGTNTGELFF; CDR3nt: TGTGCCCCTGTGGGGGGTACGAACACCGGGGAGCTGTTTTTT
abundance: NA; v_gene: TRBV7-9; j_gene: TRBJ2-7; d_gene: TRBD2; CDR3aa: CASSAGTIRPEQYF; CDR3nt: TGTGCCAGCAGCGCTGGGACTATCCGTCCCGAGCAGTACTTC
abundance: NA; v_gene: TRBV11-3; j_gene: TRBJ2-1; d_gene: TRBD2; CDR3aa: CASTPEGGLAPSSYNEQFF; CDR3nt: TGTGCCAGCACCCCCGAGGGTGGACTAGCGCCGAGCTCCTACAATGAGCAGTTCTTC
abundance: NA; v_gene: TRBV5-6; j_gene: TRBJ1-1; d_gene: NA; CDR3aa: CASSLYSRVPEAFF; CDR3nt: TGTGCCAGCAGCTTGTACAGCCGCGTCCCTGAAGCTTTCTTT
abundance: NA; v_gene: TRBV29-1; j_gene: TRBJ1-1; d_gene: TRBD1; CDR3aa: CSSTGQAGNTEAFF; CDR3nt: TGCAGCTCGACCGGACAGGCAGGGAACACTGAAGCTTTCTTT
abundance: NA; v_gene: TRBV13; j_gene: TRBJ1-4; d_gene: NA; CDR3aa: CASSLNRDGKLFF; CDR3nt: TGTGCCAGCAGCTTAAACAGGGATGGAAAACTGTTTTTT
abundance: NA; v_gene: TRBV9; j_gene: TRBJ1-2; d_gene: NA; CDR3aa: CASSAHLTGNYGYTF; CDR3nt: TGTGCCAGCAGCGCCCACTTGACAGGAAACTATGGCTACACCTTC
abundance: NA; v_gene: TRBV5-8; j_gene: TRBJ1-2; d_gene: NA; CDR3aa: CASSLGLNYGYTF; CDR3nt: TGTGCCAGCAGCTTGGGGTTGAACTATGGCTACACCTTC
abundance: NA; v_gene: TRBV11-1; j_gene: TRBJ2-3; d_gene: NA; CDR3aa: CASSLTGLSTDTQYF; CDR3nt: TGTGCCAGCAGCTTAACCGGGCTAAGCACAGATACGCAGTATTTT
abundance: NA; v_gene: TRBV4-1; j_gene: TRBJ1-1; d_gene: NA; CDR3aa: CASSQSPTSSEAFF; CDR3nt: TGCGCCAGCAGCCAATCGCCGACGTCCTCTGAAGCTTTCTTT
abundance: NA; v_gene: TRBV3-1/TRBV3-2; j_gene: TRBJ2-1; d_gene: TRBD2; CDR3aa: CASSQDKGLAGNNEQFF; CDR3nt: TGTGCCAGCAGCCAAGATAAAGGGCTAGCGGGGAACAATGAGCAGTTCTTC
abundance: NA; v_gene: TRBV25-1; j_gene: TRBJ1-6; d_gene: NA; CDR3aa: CASSEYYSGATSRSPLHF; CDR3nt: TGTGCCAGCAGTGAATATTACTCCGGGGCTACAAGTCGGTCACCCCTCCACTTT
abundance: NA; v_gene: TRBV9; j_gene: TRBJ2-1; d_gene: NA; CDR3aa: CASSASGSPWSYNEQFF; CDR3nt: TGTGCCAGCAGCGCCTCAGGGTCCCCGTGGTCCTACAATGAGCAGTTCTTC
abundance: NA; v_gene: TRBV2; j_gene: TRBJ2-1; d_gene: TRBD2; CDR3aa: CASSELSSGNEQFF; CDR3nt: TGTGCCAGCAGTGAGTTGTCTAGCGGCAATGAGCAGTTCTTC
abundance: NA; v_gene: TRBV6-2/TRBV6-3; j_gene: TRBJ1-2; d_gene: NA; CDR3aa: CASSRVGGYGYTF; CDR3nt: TGTGCCAGCAGCCGAGTGGGGGGCTATGGCTACACCTTC
abundance: NA; v_gene: TRBV4-2; j_gene: TRBJ1-1; d_gene: TRBD1; CDR3aa: CASSRTGGTEAFF; CDR3nt: TGTGCCAGCAGCCGAACAGGGGGCACTGAAGCTTTCTTT
abundance: NA; v_gene: TRBV15; j_gene: TRBJ2-7; d_gene: NA; CDR3aa: CATSSGPSYEQYF; CDR3nt: TGTGCCACCAGCTCGGGACCCTCCTACGAGCAGTACTTC
abundance: NA; v_gene: TRBV9; j_gene: TRBJ2-3; d_gene: NA; CDR3aa: CASSYGLAGDTQYF; CDR3nt: TGTGCCAGCAGCTACGGTCTAGCAGGAGATACGCAGTATTTT